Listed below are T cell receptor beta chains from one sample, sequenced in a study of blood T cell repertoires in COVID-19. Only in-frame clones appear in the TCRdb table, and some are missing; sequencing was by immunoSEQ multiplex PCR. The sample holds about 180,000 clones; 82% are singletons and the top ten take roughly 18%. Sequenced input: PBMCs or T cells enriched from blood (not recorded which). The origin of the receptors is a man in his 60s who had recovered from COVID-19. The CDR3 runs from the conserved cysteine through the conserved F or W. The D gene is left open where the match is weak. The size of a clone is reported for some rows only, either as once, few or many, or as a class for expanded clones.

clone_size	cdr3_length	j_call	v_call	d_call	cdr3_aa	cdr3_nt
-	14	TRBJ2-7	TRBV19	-	CASSNAAGSYEQYF	TGTGCCAGTAGTAATGCGGCTGGCTCCTACGAGCAGTACTTC
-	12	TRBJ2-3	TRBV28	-	CASSLAADTQYF	TGTGCCAGCAGTTTGGCAGCAGATACGCAGTATTTT
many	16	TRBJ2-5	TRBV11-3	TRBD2	CASSLGLAGGGETQYF	TGTGCCAGCAGCTTAGGGCTAGCGGGAGGAGGAGAGACCCAGTACTTC
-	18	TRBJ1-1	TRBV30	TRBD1	CAWSVLAAGGSLNTEAFF	TGTGCCTGGAGTGTACTCGCCGCAGGGGGGTCCCTGAACACTGAAGCTTTCTTT
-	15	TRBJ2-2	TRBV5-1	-	CASSLVTGATGELFF	TGCGCCAGCAGCTTGGTAACAGGAGCCACCGGGGAGCTGTTTTTT
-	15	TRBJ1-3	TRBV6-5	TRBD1	CASRGDRVTGNTIYF	TGTGCCAGCAGAGGCGACAGGGTCACTGGAAACACCATATATTTT
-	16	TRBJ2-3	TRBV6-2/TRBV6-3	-	CASSRQFSTQADTQYF	TGTGCCAGCAGTCGACAATTCTCAACCCAGGCAGATACGCAGTATTTT
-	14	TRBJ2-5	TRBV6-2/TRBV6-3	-	CASSYLEVRETQYF	TGTGCCAGCAGTTACTTAGAAGTCAGGGAGACCCAGTACTTC
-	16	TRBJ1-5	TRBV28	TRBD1	CASSTQGGYSNQPQHF	TGTGCCAGCAGTACACAGGGGGGATATAGCAATCAGCCCCAGCATTTT
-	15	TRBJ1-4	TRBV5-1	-	CASSLEGRTNEKLFF	TGCGCCAGCAGCTTGGAAGGGAGGACTAATGAAAAACTGTTTTTT
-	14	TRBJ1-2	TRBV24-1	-	CATSEAGANYGYTF	TGTGCCACCAGTGAGGCGGGAGCTAACTATGGCTACACCTTC
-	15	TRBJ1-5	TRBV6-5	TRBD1	CASRSRTGGNQPQHF	TGTGCCAGCAGGAGCCGGACAGGGGGGAACCAGCCCCAGCATTTT
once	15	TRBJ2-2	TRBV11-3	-	CASSAGQPNTGELFF	TGTGCCAGCAGCGCGGGACAGCCCAACACCGGGGAGCTGTTTTTT
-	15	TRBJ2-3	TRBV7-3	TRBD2	CASSKAGGGTDTQYF	TGTGCCAGCAGCAAAGCGGGAGGCGGGACAGATACGCAGTATTTT
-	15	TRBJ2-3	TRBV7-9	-	CASSLEGVGTDTQYF	TGTGCCAGCAGCTTAGAGGGAGTGGGCACAGATACGCAGTATTTT
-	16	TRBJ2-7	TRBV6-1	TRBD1	CASSDWDQGANYEQYF	TGTGCCAGCAGTGATTGGGACCAGGGGGCTAACTACGAGCAGTACTTC
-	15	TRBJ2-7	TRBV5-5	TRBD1	CASSFLDRGLHEQYF	TGTGCCAGCAGCTTCCTCGACAGGGGGCTCCACGAGCAGTACTTC
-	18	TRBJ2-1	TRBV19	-	CASSDGGVGDRPSNEQFF	TGTGCCAGTAGCGATGGCGGGGTGGGGGACCGACCGTCCAATGAGCAGTTCTTC
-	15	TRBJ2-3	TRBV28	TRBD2	CASSGGTSGTDTQYF	TGTGCCAGCAGTGGAGGGACTAGCGGCACAGATACGCAGTATTTT
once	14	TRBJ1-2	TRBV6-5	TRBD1	CASSYSTGLYGYTF	TGTGCCAGCAGTTACTCGACAGGGCTGTATGGCTACACCTTC
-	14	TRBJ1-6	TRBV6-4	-	CASRAREGDSPLHF	TGTGCCAGCAGGGCGCGGGAGGGGGACTCACCCCTCCACTTT
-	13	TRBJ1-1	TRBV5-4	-	CASSLGAYTEAFF	TGTGCCAGCAGCTTGGGGGCATACACTGAAGCTTTCTTT